The entry below describes one TCR beta chain. As yet, its antigen is unknown. A much larger clone is a single base away; this may be a read error. The data derive from a study of CD8 T cells in ankylosing spondylitis. General study points: Certain motif variants had earlier been reported in reactive arthritis synovial fluid and blood. Significant enrichment of disease-linked clones was reported in matched ankylosing spondylitis synovial fluid.

Germline V gives CDR1 SGDLS, CDR2 YYNGEE. The CDR3 sequence is 14 residues long. Trimming pared 4 bases from V and 2 bases from J, leaving 12 bases between. It was by quantitative 5'-RACE with molecular barcodes that TCR beta libraries were made. One entry per CDR3 protein results from TCRdb running MiXCR on the 5' RACE reads. The table records about 42,000 distinct CDR3 sequences, less than 3.5% of them present only once. The sample taken for sequencing was blood, either unsorted or a sorted T cell fraction (not recorded which). The clonotype comes from a male donor with ankylosing spondylitis or in good health (not recorded which). This rearrangement joins TRBV9 to TRBJ2-5; D not certain. CDR3 residues: CASSTLWGQETQYF. The CDR3 DNA reads as TGTGCCAGCAGCACCCTATGGGGACAAGAGACCCAGTACTTC.